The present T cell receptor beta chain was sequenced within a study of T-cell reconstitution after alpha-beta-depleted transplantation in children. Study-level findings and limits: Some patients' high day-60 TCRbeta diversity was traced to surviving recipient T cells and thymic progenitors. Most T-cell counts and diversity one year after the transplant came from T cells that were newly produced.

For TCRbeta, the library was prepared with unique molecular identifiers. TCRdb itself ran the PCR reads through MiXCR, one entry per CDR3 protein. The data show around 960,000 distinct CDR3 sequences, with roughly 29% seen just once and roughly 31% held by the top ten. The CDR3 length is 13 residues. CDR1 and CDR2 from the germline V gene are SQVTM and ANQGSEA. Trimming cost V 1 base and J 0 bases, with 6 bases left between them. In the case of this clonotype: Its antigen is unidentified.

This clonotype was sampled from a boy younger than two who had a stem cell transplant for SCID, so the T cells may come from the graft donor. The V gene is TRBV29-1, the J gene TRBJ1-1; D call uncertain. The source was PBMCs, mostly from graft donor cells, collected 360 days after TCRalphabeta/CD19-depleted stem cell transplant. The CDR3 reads CSVEVWVNTEAFF. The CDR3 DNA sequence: TGCAGCGTTGAAGTCTGGGTGAACACTGAAGCTTTCTTT. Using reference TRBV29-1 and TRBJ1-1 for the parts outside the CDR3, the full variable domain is SAVISQKPSRDICQRGTSLTIQCQVDSQVTMMFWYRQQPGQSLTLIATANQGSEATYESGFVIDKFPISRPNLTFSTLTVSNMSPEDSSIYLCSVEVWVNTEAFFGQGTRLTVV.